These 16 T cell receptor beta chains originate from one sample sequenced in a study of sequential checkpoint blockade in melanoma. Using immunoSEQ multiplex PCR, the repertoire was profiled, and TCRdb retains in-frame clones only, with some absent. The sample holds some 6,200 clones; more than 25% are singletons and the top ten take roughly 7.3%. The treatment: randomized to nivolumab then ipilimumab (arm A) or the reverse (arm B). Specimen: tumor tissue (inferred from file names), collected from a patient given nivolumab and ipilimumab in sequence. The receptors here all came from a human donor with melanoma.

The J gene is TRBJ2-2, the V gene TRBV11-3; 12 bases line up with TRBD2. V lost 1 base, J lost 3 bases, and 3 bases stayed unmatched. There are 17 residues in the CDR3. The germline V gene encodes CDR1 SGHNT and CDR2 YENEEA. The CDR3 DNA follows: TGTGCCAGCAGCTTAGGACTAGCGGGGGCTTACACCGGGGAGCTGTTTTTT. It specifies CASSLGLAGAYTGELFF.

The chain combines TRBV15 with TRBJ1-5; tentative D call: TRBD1 (5 bases). CDR3 length: 19 amino acids. Between the trimmed V and J ends, which lost 0 bases and 4 bases, there was a span of 22 bases. The germline V gene encodes CDR1 LNHNV and CDR2 YYDKDF (reference sequence). CDR3 coding DNA: TGTGCCACCAGCAGAGATTTTTTCCTTGTGGACATAGGGAATCAGCCCCAGCATTTT. It translates to CATSRDFFLVDIGNQPQHF.

This clone was detected ten times or more. The V call is TRBV11-3, the J call TRBJ2-2, with TRBD2 matching over 8 bases. V lost 3 bases, J lost 1 base, and 7 bases stayed unmatched. In germline, CDR1 is SGHNT, CDR2 YENEEA. This CDR3 has 17 residues. The DNA for the CDR3 is TGTGCCAGCAGCTTTTCCCTAGCGGGTTTGAACACCGGGGAGCTGTTTTTT. Amino acids: CASSFSLAGLNTGELFF. Combining the CDR3 with reference TRBV11-3 and TRBJ2-2 gives the whole variable domain EAGVVQSPRYKIIEKKQPVAFWCNPISGHNTLYWYLQNLGQGPELLIRYENEEAVDDSQLPKDRFSAERLKGVDSTLKIQPAELGDSAVYLCASSFSLAGLNTGELFFGEGSRLTVL.

The DNA for the CDR3 is TGTGCCACCAGCAGCCCCCTTTCTAGCGGGGGTGGGGCAGATACGCAGTATTTT. This encodes CATSSPLSSGGGADTQYF. The V and J genes are TRBV15 and TRBJ2-3; 10 bases agree with TRBD2. Germline values: CDR1 LNHNV, CDR2 YYDKDF (reference sequence). The V segment lost 3 bases and the J segment 4 bases; nucleotides outside the gene matches: 13. The CDR3 is 18 amino acids.

This clone was counted only a few times. This rearrangement joins TRBV18 to TRBJ1-1; the D gene is possibly TRBD1 (6 bases). Germline CDR1 reads KGHSH; CDR2 reads LQKENI. V dropped 4 bases and J dropped 3 bases, with 12 bases sitting between them. The CDR3 loop spans 14 amino acids. Written as DNA, the CDR3 is TGTGCCAGCTCACAACAGAGGGGGGACACTGAAGCTTTCTTT. This translates into CASSQQRGDTEAFF.

This clone is categorized as medium-sized (0.01 to 0.1%). V is TRBV11-3 and J is TRBJ2-5; perhaps TRBD2 as D (5 bases). Trimming left V 5 bases short and J 5 bases short, with 18 bases between. The CDR3 is 15 amino acids. Germline CDR1 reads SGHNT; CDR2 reads YENEEA. The CDR3 nucleotides are TGTGCCAGCAGCGTACCATCACTGGGCGGGGAGACCCAGTACTTC. Its protein product is CASSVPSLGGETQYF. Combining the CDR3 with reference TRBV11-3 and TRBJ2-5 gives the whole variable domain EAGVVQSPRYKIIEKKQPVAFWCNPISGHNTLYWYLQNLGQGPELLIRYENEEAVDDSQLPKDRFSAERLKGVDSTLKIQPAELGDSAVYLCASSVPSLGGETQYFGPGTRLLVL.

V gene TRBV19 combines with J gene TRBJ1-5; D may be TRBD1 (6 bases). The CDR3 has 17 amino acids. Germline CDR1 and CDR2: LNHDA and SQIVND (reference sequence). V dropped 1 base and J dropped 0 bases, with 13 bases sitting between them. CDR3 in DNA: TGTGCCAGTAGTATAGGAAGCGGGGGGCTTAGCAATCAGCCCCAGCATTTT. Its translation: CASSIGSGGLSNQPQHF. Using reference TRBV19 and TRBJ1-5 for the parts outside the CDR3, the full variable domain is DGGITQSPKYLFRKEGQNVTLSCEQNLNHDAMYWYRQDPGQGLRLIYYSQIVNDFQKGDIAEGYSVSREKKESFPLTVTSAQKNPTAFYLCASSIGSGGLSNQPQHFGDGTRLSIL.

The chain combines TRBV18 with TRBJ2-3; TRBD1 matches 8 bases. The CDR3 runs to 15 residues. Germline CDR1 KGHSH, CDR2 LQKENI. The trim removed 3 bases at V and 4 bases at J, leaving 6 bases unmatched. CDR3 bases: TGTGCCAGCTCACCCGCAGGGGGCCGGGCAGATACGCAGTATTTT. Residues: CASSPAGGRADTQYF.

J is TRBJ2-1 and V is TRBV19; 7 bases line up with TRBD1. With 1 base clipped from V and 4 bases from J, the junction kept 4 bases outside the gene matches. This CDR3 is 15 amino acids long. CDR1 and CDR2 from the germline V gene are LNHDA and SQIVND (reference sequence). CDR3 amino acids: CASSIAGTAYNEQFF. Here the CDR3 DNA reads TGTGCCAGTAGTATAGCCGGGACAGCATACAATGAGCAGTTCTTC.

This clone was counted a few times. The V gene is TRBV6-8, the J gene TRBJ2-7; TRBD2 is a possible D gene (5 bases). From germline, CDR1 is MNHGY and CDR2 SAAAGT. Trimming cost V 0 bases and J 6 bases, with 12 bases left between them. The CDR3 totals 14 residues. The DNA for the CDR3 is TGTGCCAGCAGTTACTCGAGGGCCCGAGGCGAGCAGTACTTC. As protein: CASSYSRARGEQYF.

The genes are TRBV19 and TRBJ1-1; possible D gene TRBD1, 5 bases. This CDR3 is built from 15 residues. Deletions cut 7 bases from V and 4 bases from J, with 19 bases between. Germline-derived CDR1 and CDR2 are LNHDA and SQIVND (reference sequence). CDR3 protein: CASTAGWGGGTEAFF. The CDR3 DNA is TGTGCCAGTACTGCGGGCTGGGGCGGGGGCACTGAAGCTTTCTTT.

This clone occurred a few times. The chain joins TRBV19 to TRBJ2-1, with TRBD2 matching over 9 bases. The CDR3 loop spans 15 amino acids. Germline V lookup: CDR1 LNHDA, CDR2 SQIVND (reference sequence). With 1 base clipped from V and 4 bases from J, the junction kept 2 bases outside the gene matches. CDR3 bases: TGTGCCAGTAGTATAGGACTAGCGGATTACAATGAGCAGTTCTTC. It codes for CASSIGLADYNEQFF.

A few counts support this clone. The gene calls are TRBV6-8 and TRBJ2-5; 10 bases map to TRBD2. This CDR3 comprises 16 residues. V lost 10 bases and J lost 2; bases outside the gene matches: 13. Germline CDR1 MNHGY, CDR2 SAAAGT. The CDR3 nucleotides read TGTGCCACCGGGGGAGCGGGAGGGAGCTTACAAGAGACCCAGTACTTC. Its translation: CATGGAGGSLQETQYF.

This clone showed up many times. V usage is TRBV11-3 and J usage is TRBJ2-7; the match to TRBD2 covers 10 bases. The V gene's germline CDR1 is SGHNT and CDR2 YENEEA. J lost 2 bases, V lost 2 bases, and 9 bases had no gene match. This CDR3 comprises 17 residues. DNA of the CDR3: TGTGCCAGCAGCTTACCCCCCGGACTAGCGGCTACCTACGAGCAGTACTTC. It codes for CASSLPPGLAATYEQYF. The variable domain in full, completed from reference TRBV11-3 and TRBJ2-7, reads EAGVVQSPRYKIIEKKQPVAFWCNPISGHNTLYWYLQNLGQGPELLIRYENEEAVDDSQLPKDRFSAERLKGVDSTLKIQPAELGDSAVYLCASSLPPGLAATYEQYFGPGTRLTVT.

This clone rates as large. The V and J genes are TRBV6-8 and TRBJ2-7, with D possibly being TRBD2 (5 bases). Trimming removed 5 bases from V and 2 bases from J, with 16 bases in between. The CDR3 runs 15 residues. Germline V gives CDR1 MNHGY, CDR2 SAAAGT. CDR3 sequence: CASSPTEATTYEQYF. The CDR3 nucleotides are TGTGCCAGCAGTCCCACGGAGGCCACTACCTACGAGCAGTACTTC.

A note on this clone: Its ends do not fully match the called genes, so a read error is possible. The chain carries TRBV6-8 and TRBJ1-4, with 8 bases identical to TRBD1. The CDR3 contains 16 residues. CDR1 and CDR2 (germline): MNHGY, SAAAGT. Here the CDR3 reads CAISDSRGLGDEKLFF. The CDR3 DNA is TGTGCCATCAGTGACTCCAGGGGGCTAGGGGATGAAAAACTGTTTTTT.